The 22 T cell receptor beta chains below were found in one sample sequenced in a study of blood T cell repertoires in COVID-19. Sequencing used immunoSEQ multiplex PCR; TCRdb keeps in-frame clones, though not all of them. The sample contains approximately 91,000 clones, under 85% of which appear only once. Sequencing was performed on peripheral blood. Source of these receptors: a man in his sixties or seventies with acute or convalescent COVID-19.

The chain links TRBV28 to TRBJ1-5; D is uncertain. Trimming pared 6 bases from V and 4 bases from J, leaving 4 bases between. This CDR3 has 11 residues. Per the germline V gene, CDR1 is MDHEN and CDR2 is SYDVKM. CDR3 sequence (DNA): TGTGCCAGCAGGTCTAATCAGCCCCAGCATTTT. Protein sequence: CASRSNQPQHF.

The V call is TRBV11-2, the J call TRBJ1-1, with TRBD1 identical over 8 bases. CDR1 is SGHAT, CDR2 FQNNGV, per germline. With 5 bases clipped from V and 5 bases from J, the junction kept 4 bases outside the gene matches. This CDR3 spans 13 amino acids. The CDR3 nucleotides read TGTGCCAGCAGCGCTGACAGGGGAACTGAAGCTTTCTTT. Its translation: CASSADRGTEAFF. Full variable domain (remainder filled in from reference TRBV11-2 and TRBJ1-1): EAGVAQSPRYKIIEKRQSVAFWCNPISGHATLYWYQQILGQGPKLLIQFQNNGVVDDSQLPKDRFSAERLKGVDSTLKIQPAKLEDSAVYLCASSADRGTEAFFGQGTRLTVV.

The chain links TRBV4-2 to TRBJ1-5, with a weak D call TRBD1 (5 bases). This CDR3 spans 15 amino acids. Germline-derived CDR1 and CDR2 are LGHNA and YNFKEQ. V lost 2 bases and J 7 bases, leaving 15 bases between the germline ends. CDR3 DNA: TGTGCCAGCAGCCAACATCGGGGGGATAACCAGCCCCAGCATTTT. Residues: CASSQHRGDNQPQHF.

The chain's CDR3 is CASSLTGTGGRQPQHF. In DNA form, the CDR3 reads TGTGCCAGCAGCCTAACCGGGACAGGGGGTCGGCAGCCCCAGCATTTT. V and J are TRBV7-2 and TRBJ1-5, with TRBD1 matching 11 bases. V trimming: 5 bases; J trimming: 7 bases; junction bases outside the gene matches: 10. This CDR3 has 16 amino acids. The germline V gene has CDR1 SGHTA and CDR2 FQGNSA. Looking up the rest from reference TRBV7-2 and TRBJ1-5 gives the full variable domain: GAGVSQSPSNKVTEKGKDVELRCDPISGHTALYWYRQSLGQGLEFLIYFQGNSAPDKSGLPSDRFSAERTGGSVSTLTIQRTQQEDSAVYLCASSLTGTGGRQPQHFGDGTRLSIL.

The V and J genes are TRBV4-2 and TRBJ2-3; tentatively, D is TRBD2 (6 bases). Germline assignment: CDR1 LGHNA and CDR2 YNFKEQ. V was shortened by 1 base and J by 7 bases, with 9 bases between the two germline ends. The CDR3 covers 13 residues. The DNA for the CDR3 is TGTGCCAGCAGCCAAGCGGGGACTCATACGCAGTATTTT. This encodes CASSQAGTHTQYF.

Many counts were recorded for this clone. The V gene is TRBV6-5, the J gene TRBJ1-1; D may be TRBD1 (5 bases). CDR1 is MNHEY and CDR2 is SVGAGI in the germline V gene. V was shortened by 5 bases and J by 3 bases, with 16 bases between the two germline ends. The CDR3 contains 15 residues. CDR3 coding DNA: TGTGCCAGCAGTCTAACTGCGACAGTATACACTGAAGCTTTCTTT. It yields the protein CASSLTATVYTEAFF.

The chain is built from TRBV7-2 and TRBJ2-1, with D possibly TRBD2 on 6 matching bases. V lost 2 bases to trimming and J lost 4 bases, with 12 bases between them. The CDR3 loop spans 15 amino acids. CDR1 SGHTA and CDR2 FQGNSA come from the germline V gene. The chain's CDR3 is CASSLWVGGYNEQFF. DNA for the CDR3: TGTGCCAGCAGCTTATGGGTGGGAGGTTACAATGAGCAGTTCTTC.

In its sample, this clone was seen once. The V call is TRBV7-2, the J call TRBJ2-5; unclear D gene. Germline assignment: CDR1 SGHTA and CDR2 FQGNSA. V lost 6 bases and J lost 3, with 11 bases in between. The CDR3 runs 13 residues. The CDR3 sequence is CASRRNQEETQYF. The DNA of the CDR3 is TGTGCCAGCAGAAGAAACCAGGAAGAGACCCAGTACTTC.

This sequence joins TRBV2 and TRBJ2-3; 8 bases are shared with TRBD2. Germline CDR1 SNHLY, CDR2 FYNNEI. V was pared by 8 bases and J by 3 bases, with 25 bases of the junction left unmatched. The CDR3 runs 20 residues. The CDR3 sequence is CASLVISRHTGTRRTDTQYF. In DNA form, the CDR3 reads TGTGCCAGCCTTGTCATTTCGCGGCATACCGGGACTAGAAGAACAGATACGCAGTATTTT.

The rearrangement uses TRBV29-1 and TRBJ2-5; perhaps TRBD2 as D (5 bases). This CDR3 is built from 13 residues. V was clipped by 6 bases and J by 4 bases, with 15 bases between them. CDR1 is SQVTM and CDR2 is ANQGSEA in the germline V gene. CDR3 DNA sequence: TGCAGCGTCGGTCGCGGGTCAGGAGAGACCCAGTACTTC. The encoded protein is CSVGRGSGETQYF. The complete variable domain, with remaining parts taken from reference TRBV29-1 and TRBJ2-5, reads SAVISQKPSRDICQRGTSLTIQCQVDSQVTMMFWYRQQPGQSLTLIATANQGSEATYESGFVIDKFPISRPNLTFSTLTVSNMSPEDSSIYLCSVGRGSGETQYFGPGTRLLVL.

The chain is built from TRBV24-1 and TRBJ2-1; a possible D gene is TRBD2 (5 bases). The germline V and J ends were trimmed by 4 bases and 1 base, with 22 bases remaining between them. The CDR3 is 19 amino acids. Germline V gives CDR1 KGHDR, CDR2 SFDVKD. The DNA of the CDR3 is TGTGCCACCAGTGACCGGCTTACTAGTTCGAAGAGGTCCTACAATGAGCAGTTCTTC. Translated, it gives CATSDRLTSSKRSYNEQFF.

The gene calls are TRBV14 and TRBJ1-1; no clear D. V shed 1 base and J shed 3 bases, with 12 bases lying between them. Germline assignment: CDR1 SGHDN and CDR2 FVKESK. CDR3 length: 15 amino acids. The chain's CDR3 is CASSQGPRRYTEAFF. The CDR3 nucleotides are TGTGCCAGCAGCCAAGGGCCCAGGAGGTACACTGAAGCTTTCTTT. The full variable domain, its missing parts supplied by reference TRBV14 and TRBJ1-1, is EAGVTQFPSHSVIEKGQTVTLRCDPISGHDNLYWYRRVMGKEIKFLLHFVKESKQDESGMPNNRFLAERTGGTYSTLKVQPAELEDSGVYFCASSQGPRRYTEAFFGQGTRLTVV.

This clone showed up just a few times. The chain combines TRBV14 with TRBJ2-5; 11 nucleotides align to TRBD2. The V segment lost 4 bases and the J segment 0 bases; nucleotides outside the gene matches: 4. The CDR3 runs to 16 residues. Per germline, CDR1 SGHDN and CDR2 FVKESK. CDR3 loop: CASSPLAGGYQETQYF. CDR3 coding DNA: TGTGCCAGCAGCCCCCTAGCGGGAGGCTACCAAGAGACCCAGTACTTC.

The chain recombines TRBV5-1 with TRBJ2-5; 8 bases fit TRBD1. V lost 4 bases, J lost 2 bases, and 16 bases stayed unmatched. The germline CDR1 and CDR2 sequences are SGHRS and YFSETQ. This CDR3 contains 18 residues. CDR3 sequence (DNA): TGCGCCAGCAGCGCTGGACAGGGACGAACAGGGCGGCAAGAGACCCAGTACTTC. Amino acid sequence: CASSAGQGRTGRQETQYF.

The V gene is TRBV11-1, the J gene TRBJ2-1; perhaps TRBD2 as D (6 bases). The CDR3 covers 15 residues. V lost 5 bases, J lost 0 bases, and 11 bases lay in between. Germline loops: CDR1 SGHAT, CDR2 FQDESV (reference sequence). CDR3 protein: CASSPGVPSYNEQFF. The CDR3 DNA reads TGTGCCAGCAGCCCGGGGGTTCCCTCCTACAATGAGCAGTTCTTC.

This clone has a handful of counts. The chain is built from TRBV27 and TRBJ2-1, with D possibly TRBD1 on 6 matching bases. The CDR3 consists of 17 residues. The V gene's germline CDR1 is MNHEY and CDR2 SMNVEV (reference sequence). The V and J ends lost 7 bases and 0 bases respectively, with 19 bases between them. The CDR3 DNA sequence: TGTGCCAGCATTCTCACCAGGGGCCCGGGCTCCTACAATGAGCAGTTCTTC. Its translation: CASILTRGPGSYNEQFF.

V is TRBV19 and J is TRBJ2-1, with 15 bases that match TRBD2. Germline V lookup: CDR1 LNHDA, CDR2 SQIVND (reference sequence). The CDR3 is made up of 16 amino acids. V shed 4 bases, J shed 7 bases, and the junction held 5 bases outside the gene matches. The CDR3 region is CASSTRGLAGGNEQFF. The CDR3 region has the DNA TGTGCCAGTAGTACCCGCGGACTAGCGGGAGGGAATGAGCAGTTCTTC.

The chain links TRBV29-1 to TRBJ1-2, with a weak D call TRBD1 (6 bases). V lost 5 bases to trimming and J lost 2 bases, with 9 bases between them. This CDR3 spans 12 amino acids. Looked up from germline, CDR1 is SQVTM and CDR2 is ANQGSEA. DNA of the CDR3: TGCAGCGTTTCGGACAGCAACTATGGCTACACCTTC. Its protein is CSVSDSNYGYTF.

Here the CDR3 reads CASSLPGQGYNEQFF. In nucleotides, the CDR3 is TGTGCCAGCAGCTTGCCGGGACAGGGGTACAATGAGCAGTTCTTC. The chain is built from TRBV5-8 and TRBJ2-1, with 10 bases fitting TRBD1. With 1 base clipped from V and 4 bases from J, the junction kept 2 bases outside the gene matches. The CDR3 spans 15 residues. The germline V gene has CDR1 SGHTS and CDR2 YDEGEE.

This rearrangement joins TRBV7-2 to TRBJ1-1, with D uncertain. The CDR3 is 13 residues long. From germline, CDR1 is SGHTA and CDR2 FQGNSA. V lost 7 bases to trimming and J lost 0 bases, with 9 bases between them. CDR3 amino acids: CASTQQMNTEAFF. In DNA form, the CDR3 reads TGTGCCAGCACTCAACAGATGAACACTGAAGCTTTCTTT. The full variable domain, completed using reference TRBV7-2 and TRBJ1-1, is GAGVSQSPSNKVTEKGKDVELRCDPISGHTALYWYRQSLGQGLEFLIYFQGNSAPDKSGLPSDRFSAERTGGSVSTLTIQRTQQEDSAVYLCASTQQMNTEAFFGQGTRLTVV.

CDR3 region: CASSTAGTGELFF. As DNA, the CDR3 is TGTGCCAGCAGCACCGCGGGTACCGGGGAGCTGTTTTTT. This rearrangement joins TRBV7-9 to TRBJ2-2, with D possibly being TRBD2 (5 bases). Germline CDR1 is SEHNR and CDR2 is FQNEAQ (reference sequence). Trimming shortened V by 5 bases and J by 5 bases, and 9 bases separated the two germline ends. This CDR3 spans 13 amino acids.

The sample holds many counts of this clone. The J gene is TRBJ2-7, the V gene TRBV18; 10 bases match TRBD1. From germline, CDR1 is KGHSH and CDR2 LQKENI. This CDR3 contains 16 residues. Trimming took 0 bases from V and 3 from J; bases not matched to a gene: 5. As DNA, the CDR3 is TGTGCCAGCTCACCACCCGGGACAGGGGCCATCTACGAGCAGTACTTC. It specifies CASSPPGTGAIYEQYF.